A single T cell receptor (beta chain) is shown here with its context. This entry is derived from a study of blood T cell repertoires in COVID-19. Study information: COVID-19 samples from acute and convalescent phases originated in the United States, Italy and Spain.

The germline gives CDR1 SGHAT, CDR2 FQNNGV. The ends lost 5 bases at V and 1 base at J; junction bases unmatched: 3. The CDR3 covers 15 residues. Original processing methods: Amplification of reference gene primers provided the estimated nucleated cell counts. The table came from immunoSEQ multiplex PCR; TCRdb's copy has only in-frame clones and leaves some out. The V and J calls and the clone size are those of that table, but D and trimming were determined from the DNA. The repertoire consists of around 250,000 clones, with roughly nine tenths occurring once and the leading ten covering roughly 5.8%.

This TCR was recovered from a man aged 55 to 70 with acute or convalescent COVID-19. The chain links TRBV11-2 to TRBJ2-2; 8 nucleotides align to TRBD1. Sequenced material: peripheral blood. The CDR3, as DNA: TGTGCCAGCAGCCCAGGACAGGGGAACACCGGGGAGCTGTTTTTT. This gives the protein CASSPGQGNTGELFF.